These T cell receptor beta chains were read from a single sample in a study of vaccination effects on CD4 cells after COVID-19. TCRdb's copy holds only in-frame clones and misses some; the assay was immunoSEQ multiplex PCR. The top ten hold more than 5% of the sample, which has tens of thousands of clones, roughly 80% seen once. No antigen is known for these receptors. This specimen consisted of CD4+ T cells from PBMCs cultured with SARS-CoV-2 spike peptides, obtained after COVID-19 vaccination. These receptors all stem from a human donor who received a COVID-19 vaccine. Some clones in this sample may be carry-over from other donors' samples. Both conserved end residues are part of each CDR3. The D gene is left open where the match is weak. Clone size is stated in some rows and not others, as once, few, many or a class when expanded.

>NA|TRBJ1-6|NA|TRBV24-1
TGTGCCACCAGTACCGGTAACTCACCCCTCCACTTT
CATSTGNSPLHF
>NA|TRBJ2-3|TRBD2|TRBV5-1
TGCGCCAGCAGCGATCTAGCGGGGGGCGGGACAGATACGCAGTATTTT
CASSDLAGGGTDTQYF
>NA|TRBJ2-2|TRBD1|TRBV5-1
TGCGCCAGCAGCGTCGGACAGGGAAACGGGGAGCTGTTTTTT
CASSVGQGNGELFF
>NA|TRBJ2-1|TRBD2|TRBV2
TGTGCCAGCACGGGGCGGGGGTTCTACAATGAGCAGTTCTTC
CASTGRGFYNEQFF
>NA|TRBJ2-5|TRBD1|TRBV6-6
TGTGCCAGCAGTTTACGACAGGGGGGAGAGACCCAGTACTTC
CASSLRQGGETQYF
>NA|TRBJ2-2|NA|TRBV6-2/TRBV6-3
TGTGCCAGCAGCCCACGGGGTACGAACACCGGGGAGCTGTTTTTT
CASSPRGTNTGELFF
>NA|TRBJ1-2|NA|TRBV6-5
TGTGCCAGCGCCCAAAGCTATGGCTACACCTTC
CASAQSYGYTF
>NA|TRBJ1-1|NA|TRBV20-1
TGCAGTGCTAGTTTCCTGAAGAGCCAGGGTAGTTCTGAAGCTTTCTTT
CSASFLKSQGSSEAFF
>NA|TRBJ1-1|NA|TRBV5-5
TGTGCCAGCAGCTTCGATCGGAACACTGAAGCTTTCTTT
CASSFDRNTEAFF
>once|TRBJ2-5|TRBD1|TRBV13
TGTGCCAGCAGCTTAGGCCAGGGGGACGTGGAGACCCAGTACTTC
CASSLGQGDVETQYF
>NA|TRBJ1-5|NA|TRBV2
TGTGCCAGCAGTGTCACTACTCAGCCCCAGCATTTT
CASSVTTQPQHF
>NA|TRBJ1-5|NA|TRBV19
TGTGCCAGTAGTATACAGGGTTACGGCAATCAGCCCCAGCATTTT
CASSIQGYGNQPQHF
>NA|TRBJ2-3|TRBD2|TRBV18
TGTGCCAGCTCACCCGATGGCGGGGGGGCTCGGGTTACGCAGTATTTT
CASSPDGGGARVTQYF
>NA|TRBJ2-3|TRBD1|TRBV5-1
TGCGCCAGCAGCCCTGGGACAGCCAACACAGATACGCAGTATTTT
CASSPGTANTDTQYF
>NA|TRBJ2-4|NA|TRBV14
TGTGCCAGCAGCCGGTCATGGGGGTACGGCATTCAGTACTTC
CASSRSWGYGIQYF
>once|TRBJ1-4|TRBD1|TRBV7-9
TGTGCCAGCAGCTTAGGATCAGGACAGGGGACTAATGAAAAACTGTTTTTT
CASSLGSGQGTNEKLFF
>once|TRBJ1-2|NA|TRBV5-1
TGCGCCAGCAGCTTGGGCACTAACTATGGCTACACCTTC
CASSLGTNYGYTF
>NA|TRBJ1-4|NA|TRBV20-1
TGCAGTGCTACAACTAATGAAAAACTGTTTTTT
CSATTNEKLFF
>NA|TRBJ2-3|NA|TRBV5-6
TGTGCCAGCAGCTCTCGGCAAAGGCTCAGCACAGATACGCAGTATTTT
CASSSRQRLSTDTQYF
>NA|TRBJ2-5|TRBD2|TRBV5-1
TGCGCCAGCACCCGTGCGACGTTAGCGGGGGGAGAGACCCAGTACTTC
CASTRATLAGGETQYF
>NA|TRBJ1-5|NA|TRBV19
TGTGCCAGTAGGCGATTATCAGGGCAGCCCCAGCATTTT
CASRRLSGQPQHF
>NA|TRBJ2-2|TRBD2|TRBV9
TGTGCCAGCAGCGGGCGGGGGGCCAACACCGGGGAGCTGTTTTTT
CASSGRGANTGELFF